The 9 T cell receptor beta chains in this list originate from one sample, sequenced in a study of blood T cell repertoires in COVID-19. The assay was immunoSEQ multiplex PCR, and TCRdb's table has in-frame clones only and misses some. The sample lists approximately 100,000 clones, about 86% occurring once. Material: PBMCs or T cells enriched from blood (not recorded which). These receptors all stem from a woman in her 50s who had recovered from COVID-19.

The chain has TRBV10-1 and TRBJ2-1, with D perhaps TRBD1 (6 bases). Deletions cut 4 bases from V and 8 bases from J, with 18 bases between. CDR1 is WNHNN and CDR2 is SYGVQD in the germline V gene (reference sequence). The length of the CDR3 is 15 residues. CDR3 sequence: CASSAIPGRTDEQFF. DNA of the CDR3: TGCGCCAGCAGTGCGATACCGGGACGGACAGATGAGCAGTTCTTC.

This chain joins TRBV10-3 and TRBJ2-2, with TRBD1 matching 8 bases. J was trimmed by 5 bases and V by 2 bases; bases with no gene match: 7. This CDR3 region has 16 residues. Germline CDR1 reads ENHRY; CDR2 reads SYGVKD. The CDR3 reads CAISETRTGSTGELFF. The CDR3 coding sequence is TGTGCCATCAGTGAGACTAGGACAGGGTCTACCGGGGAGCTGTTTTTT.

The rearrangement links TRBV10-3 to TRBJ1-3, with D possibly matching TRBD1 (6 bases). The germline CDR1 and CDR2 sequences are ENHRY and SYGVKD. Trimming stripped 4 bases from V and 2 bases from J, with 12 bases between. The CDR3 totals 15 residues. The CDR3 region is CAISARGGAGNTIYF. The DNA of the CDR3 is TGTGCCATCAGTGCGAGGGGGGGGGCTGGAAACACCATATATTTT.

The chain joins TRBV2 to TRBJ2-2; TRBD1 matches 8 bases. Germline CDR1 reads SNHLY; CDR2 reads FYNNEI. This CDR3 region has 14 residues. V lost 6 bases, J lost 5 bases, and 5 bases stayed unmatched. The CDR3 sequence: CASRDGQGTGELFF. CDR3 DNA sequence: TGTGCCAGCAGGGACGGACAGGGAACCGGGGAGCTGTTTTTT.

The chain is built from TRBV28 and TRBJ1-5, with D maybe TRBD1 (6 bases). This CDR3 region has 16 residues. The germline V and J ends were trimmed by 6 bases and 0 bases, with 15 bases remaining between them. CDR1 and CDR2 from the germline V gene are MDHEN and SYDVKM. This CDR3 reads CASSTGFANSNQPQHF. For the CDR3, the DNA is TGTGCCAGCAGCACAGGGTTCGCGAATAGCAATCAGCCCCAGCATTTT.

J is TRBJ2-7 and V is TRBV4-1; 11 bases line up with TRBD2. CDR3 length: 16 residues. Trimming at V came to 1 base and at J to 4 bases, leaving 6 bases not matched to a gene. The germline gives CDR1 MGHRA, CDR2 YSYEKL. CDR3 coding DNA: TGCGCCAGCAGCCAAGTGTACGCTAGCGGGGGGTACGAGCAGTACTTC. It specifies CASSQVYASGGYEQYF.

The chain employs TRBV3-1 (or the pseudogene TRBV3-2) and TRBJ1-2; TRBD1 matches 7 bases. Germline trimming cut 1 base from V and 2 bases from J; bases unmatched to any gene: 7. This CDR3 is built from 16 residues. Germline-derived CDR1 and CDR2 are LGHDT and YNNKEL (reference sequence). The CDR3 loop is CASSQVPGQLNYGYTF. The CDR3, as DNA: TGTGCCAGCAGCCAAGTTCCGGGACAGTTAAACTATGGCTACACCTTC.

The rearrangement uses TRBV2 and TRBJ2-7; 13 bases match TRBD2. The germline V gene encodes CDR1 SNHLY and CDR2 FYNNEI. With V trimmed by 3 bases and J by 0 bases, 5 bases remained unmatched. The CDR3 has 17 amino acids. Here the CDR3 reads CASSDIGTSGVSYEQYF. DNA for the CDR3: TGTGCCAGCAGTGACATAGGGACTAGCGGGGTCTCCTACGAGCAGTACTTC.

V and J are TRBV5-8 and TRBJ2-6; D is undetermined. V lost 7 bases and J lost 0, with 11 bases in between. This CDR3 comprises 15 residues. Germline values: CDR1 SGHTS, CDR2 YDEGEE. CDR3 residues: CASGPGVSGANVLTF. DNA for the CDR3: TGTGCCAGCGGGCCTGGCGTCTCTGGGGCCAACGTCCTGACTTTC.